A selection of T cell receptor beta chains follows, all from one sample in a study of CD8 T cells in Susac syndrome. TCRdb passed the immunoSEQ multiplex PCR reads through MiXCR, listing each CDR3 protein once. The table lists 330,000 or so distinct CDR3 sequences, 70% to 90% of them singletons. Sequencing was done on a sample of CD8+ T cells from PBMCs. The receptors here all came from a human donor with multiple sclerosis. The CDR3 runs from the conserved cysteine through the conserved F or W. Fields, in order: clone size, D gene, J gene, V gene, CDR3 length, CDR3 protein, CDR3 DNA. A D gene is named only where the DNA matches it firmly. Size is stated for part of the rows, as once, few or many counts, or as a class when the clone is expanded.

.,.,TRBJ2-7,TRBV9,15,CASSVEGGVGDEQYF,TGTGCCAGCAGCGTAGAGGGGGGAGTGGGTGACGAGCAGTACTTC
.,.,TRBJ2-7,TRBV10-1,13,CASSESIGREQYF,TGCGCCAGCAGTGAGTCGATCGGCCGGGAGCAGTACTTC
.,TRBD2,TRBJ2-1,TRBV29-1,13,CSAGLANYNEQFF,TGCAGCGCGGGACTAGCGAACTACAATGAGCAGTTCTTC
.,TRBD1,TRBJ2-2,TRBV24-1,14,CAIRGQGDTGELFF,TGTGCCATCCGAGGACAGGGGGACACCGGGGAGCTGTTTTTT
few,.,TRBJ2-1,TRBV6-2/TRBV6-3,14,CASSLEASYNEQFF,TGTGCCAGCAGTCTTGAAGCCTCCTACAATGAGCAGTTCTTC
.,.,TRBJ1-1,TRBV20-1,13,CSASAGMNTEAFF,TGCAGTGCTAGTGCAGGGATGAACACTGAAGCTTTCTTT
.,TRBD2,TRBJ2-3,TRBV19,15,CASSTRLAELDTQYF,TGTGCCAGTAGTACCAGACTAGCGGAATTAGATACGCAGTATTTT
.,TRBD2,TRBJ2-3,TRBV27,17,CASRPLAGGLGTDTQYF,TGTGCCAGCAGACCCTTAGCGGGAGGGCTCGGCACAGATACGCAGTATTTT
.,TRBD2,TRBJ2-5,TRBV9,14,CASSVDDGGETQYF,TGTGCCAGCAGCGTAGATGACGGGGGGGAGACCCAGTACTTC
.,.,TRBJ2-5,TRBV4-3,15,CASSPAVPAGETQYF,TGCGCCAGCAGCCCAGCAGTCCCGGCTGGGGAGACCCAGTACTTC
.,.,TRBJ2-2,TRBV28,16,CASSLRARRNTGELFF,TGTGCCAGCAGTTTGAGGGCCAGGCGGAACACCGGGGAGCTGTTTTTT
.,.,TRBJ2-7,TRBV20-1,16,CSAREIGASSGYEQYF,TGCAGTGCTAGAGAGATTGGTGCCAGTTCTGGGTACGAGCAGTACTTC
.,TRBD1,TRBJ1-1,TRBV28,13,CASGDRDVTEAFF,TGTGCCAGCGGAGACAGGGACGTCACTGAAGCTTTCTTT
.,.,TRBJ1-2,TRBV6-5,14,CASSYSGLGYGYTF,TGTGCCAGCAGTTACTCAGGGTTGGGCTATGGCTACACCTTC